This entry features one T cell receptor (beta chain) sequence. Its antigen remains unknown. The data are from a study of identifying expanded T cells in peripheral blood. Per germline, CDR1 SGHTA and CDR2 FQGNSA. The CDR3 runs 18 residues. The V segment lost 5 bases and the J segment 8 bases; nucleotides outside the gene matches: 17. No infections or other immune events were documented during collection. Only in-frame clones appear in the TCRdb table, and some are missing; sequencing was by immunoSEQ multiplex PCR. Here the sample spans 81,000 or so clones, around 84% being singletons. Findings of the study overall: Roughly two-week clone count variance significantly increased as total template count grew. Technical replicates showed around 1.3 changed clones; roughly two weeks around 15; four weeks 19.

The rearrangement links TRBV7-2 to TRBJ2-1, with 11 nucleotides matching TRBD2. This clonotype was obtained from a person aged 18 to 75 in good health. Sequencing used blood. In DNA, the CDR3 is TGTGCCAGCAGCCCGCGTGGTAAAACTAGCGGGAGTACGGATGAGCAGTTCTTC. This codes for CASSPRGKTSGSTDEQFF.